The 17 T cell receptor beta chains given below trace back to one sample, sequenced in a study of blood T cells in healthy people across ages (dated by TCRdb to the mid-2010s). Libraries were constructed by 5' RACE. The second PCR ran for roughly 6 to 11 cycles and used a J-beta primer mix along with a sample-barcoded 5' primer. In-frame beta chains were kept once TCRdb had trimmed the public reads at Q25 with fastp and called clones with MiXCR. When rows share a CDR3 protein, they turn into one entry using the most common DNA and genes. Within this sample are around 1,900,000 distinct CDR3 sequences, with roughly two fifths of them counted one time only. The leading ten clones occupy roughly 23% of the sample. Sequencing was done on a sample of blood. These receptors all come from a human donor in good health.

This rearrangement joins TRBV29-1 to TRBJ2-7, with 8 bases matching TRBD1. Germline V gene data show CDR1 as SQVTM and CDR2 as ANQGSEA. CDR3 length equals 13 residues. V lost 7 bases and J lost 1; bases outside the gene matches: 6. The CDR3 DNA sequence: TGCAGCGCCGCCTGGGACAGGTCCTACGAGCAGTACTTC. It codes for CSAAWDRSYEQYF.

This rearrangement joins TRBV20-1 to TRBJ1-5; D remains ambiguous. Germline CDR1 and CDR2: DFQATT and SNEGSKA (reference sequence). V gave up 5 bases and J gave up 2 bases, with 10 bases separating them. This CDR3 region has 13 residues. The DNA of the CDR3 is TGCAGTGCTTGGGATCGAGGCAATCAGCCCCAGCATTTT. This translates into CSAWDRGNQPQHF.

This rearrangement joins TRBV11-2 to TRBJ1-3; D remains ambiguous. Germline assignment: CDR1 SGHAT and CDR2 FQNNGV. This CDR3 contains 16 residues. V lost 4 bases, J lost 0 bases, and 13 bases lay in between. The CDR3 region has the DNA TGTGCCAGCAGCTCGACGTGGCGGACCTCTGGAAACACCATATATTTT. Translating gives CASSSTWRTSGNTIYF.

This clonotype showed up just a few times. The chain is built from TRBV2 and TRBJ2-3; D gene uncertain. Germline CDR1 and CDR2: SNHLY and FYNNEI. CDR3 length: 13 residues. Trimming stripped 8 bases from V and 3 bases from J, with 12 bases between. CDR3: CASVSKRTDTQYF. The CDR3 coding sequence is TGTGCCAGCGTTTCCAAGCGAACAGATACGCAGTATTTT.

The rearrangement uses TRBV20-1 and TRBJ1-1; D gene uncertain. Looked up from germline, CDR1 is DFQATT and CDR2 is SNEGSKA (reference sequence). There are 16 residues in the CDR3. V dropped 3 bases and J dropped 2 bases, with 19 bases sitting between them. CDR3 in DNA: TGCAGTGCTAGGGTCCACGCAACCCTAAGAAACACTGAAGCTTTCTTT. The encoded protein is CSARVHATLRNTEAFF.

The sample holds a few counts of this clonotype. V usage is TRBV29-1 and J usage is TRBJ2-5; maybe TRBD1 (6 bases). The CDR3 totals 13 residues. The ends were cut back, 3 bases at V and 4 bases at J, with 12 bases in the middle. Germline V gene data show CDR1 as SQVTM and CDR2 as ANQGSEA. The CDR3: CSVEWGQGETQYF. As DNA, the CDR3 is TGCAGCGTTGAGTGGGGGCAGGGAGAGACCCAGTACTTC. Supplemented by reference TRBV29-1 and TRBJ2-5, the full variable domain reads SAVISQKPSRDICQRGTSLTIQCQVDSQVTMMFWYRQQPGQSLTLIATANQGSEATYESGFVIDKFPISRPNLTFSTLTVSNMSPEDSSIYLCSVEWGQGETQYFGPGTRLLVL.

The V and J genes are TRBV7-7 and TRBJ2-1; no clear D. Germline-derived CDR1 and CDR2 are SSHAT and FNYEAQ (reference sequence). This CDR3 has 13 residues. The CDR3 sequence is CANLGPKGSEQFF. DNA of the CDR3: TGTGCTAACCTCGGACCTAAAGGATCTGAGCAGTTCTTC.

This chain connects TRBV7-3 to TRBJ2-2; D uncertain. Germline CDR1 is SGHTA and CDR2 is FQGTGA. This CDR3 is 13 amino acids long. Trimming removed 3 bases from V and 8 bases from J, with 10 bases in between. In DNA form, the CDR3 reads TGTGCCAGCAGCTTCTCATTCCCTGGGGAGCTGTTTTTT. It encodes CASSFSFPGELFF.

To note about this clonotype: Its ends do not fully match the called genes, so a read error is possible. The chain carries TRBV7-2 and TRBJ2-3; 7 bases line up with TRBD1. This CDR3 region has 16 residues. Germline lookup yields CDR1 SGHTA and CDR2 FQGNSA. The CDR3: CACSFDGQASTDTQYF. In DNA, the CDR3 is TGTGCCTGCAGCTTCGATGGACAGGCTAGCACAGATACGCAGTATTTT.

As for this clonotype: Relative to the germline gene, one junction end is altered; a read error may explain this. This chain's CDR3 is CASSPDEPRRQNVQYF. CDR3 coding DNA: TGTGCCAGCAGTCCCGATGAGCCCAGAAGGCAAAACGTTCAGTACTTC. The V call is TRBV6-2 or TRBV6-3, the J call TRBJ2-4; D unresolved. Germline V gives CDR1 MNHEY, CDR2 SVGEGT. The CDR3 has 16 amino acids.

The V and J genes are TRBV20-1 and TRBJ2-5; D gene unclear. Trimming removed 3 bases at V and 11 bases at J, with 19 bases between. Germline CDR1 and CDR2: DFQATT and SNEGSKA (reference sequence). The CDR3 contains 13 residues. The CDR3 DNA reads as TGCAGTGCTAGGCTTTATATCTACAATGAGCAGTACTTC. Its protein is CSARLYIYNEQYF.

This clonotype was observed a few times. The V and J genes are TRBV2 and TRBJ2-1; D ambiguous. Germline loops: CDR1 SNHLY, CDR2 FYNNEI. Trimming removed 2 bases from V and 5 bases from J, with 10 bases in between. The CDR3 covers 14 residues. The CDR3 here is CASSEYSAHNEQFF. CDR3 DNA sequence: TGTGCCAGCAGTGAATATTCAGCACACAATGAGCAGTTCTTC.

This clonotype was seen a few times. The CDR3: CSATTGGSEQFF. Written as DNA, the CDR3 is TGCAGTGCAACTACAGGGGGCAGTGAGCAGTTCTTC. The rearrangement links TRBV20-1 to TRBJ2-1; 9 bases are a match to TRBD1. V was clipped by 6 bases and J by 9 bases; unmatched bases: 6. The CDR3 consists of 12 residues. Germline V gene lookup returns CDR1 DFQATT and CDR2 SNEGSKA (reference sequence).

This clonotype came up a few times. The chain employs TRBV2 and TRBJ2-3, with TRBD2 matching over 9 bases. The germline V gene has CDR1 SNHLY and CDR2 FYNNEI. The CDR3 sequence is 15 residues long. V lost 7 bases, J lost 4 bases, and 9 bases stayed unmatched. This CDR3 reads CASTRLGLAADTQYF. In nucleotides, the CDR3 is TGTGCCAGCACCCGTTTGGGACTAGCAGCAGATACGCAGTATTTT.

This clonotype occurred a few times. CDR3 loop: CASGPLAGGTYYEQYF. CDR3 coding DNA: TGTGCCAGCGGACCGTTGGCGGGGGGCACCTATTACGAGCAGTACTTC. The chain uses TRBV6-2 or TRBV6-3 and TRBJ2-7; 8 nucleotides align to TRBD2. The V gene end was trimmed by 8 bases and the J gene end by 4 bases; junction bases not matched to a gene: 16. The germline gives CDR1 MNHEY, CDR2 SVGEGT. The length of the CDR3 is 16 residues.

A remark on this clonotype: A read error may produce the germline difference seen at one junction end. The chain joins TRBV5-1 to TRBJ2-7; D is uncertain. The CDR3 extends over 12 amino acids. Germline CDR1 and CDR2: SGHRS and YFSETQ. Here the CDR3 DNA reads TGCGCCTGCAGCTCAACTCTATACGAGCAGTACTTC. Translated: CACSSTLYEQYF.

This clonotype has just a few counts. V usage is TRBV6-2 or TRBV6-3 and J usage is TRBJ2-7; 11 nucleotides match TRBD2. Germline V gives CDR1 MNHEY, CDR2 SVGEGT. The CDR3 has 13 amino acids. V gave up 10 bases and J gave up 3 bases; unmatched junction bases: 5. CDR3 residues: CATQGLAGYEQYF. The CDR3 bases are TGTGCCACCCAAGGACTAGCGGGCTACGAGCAGTACTTC.